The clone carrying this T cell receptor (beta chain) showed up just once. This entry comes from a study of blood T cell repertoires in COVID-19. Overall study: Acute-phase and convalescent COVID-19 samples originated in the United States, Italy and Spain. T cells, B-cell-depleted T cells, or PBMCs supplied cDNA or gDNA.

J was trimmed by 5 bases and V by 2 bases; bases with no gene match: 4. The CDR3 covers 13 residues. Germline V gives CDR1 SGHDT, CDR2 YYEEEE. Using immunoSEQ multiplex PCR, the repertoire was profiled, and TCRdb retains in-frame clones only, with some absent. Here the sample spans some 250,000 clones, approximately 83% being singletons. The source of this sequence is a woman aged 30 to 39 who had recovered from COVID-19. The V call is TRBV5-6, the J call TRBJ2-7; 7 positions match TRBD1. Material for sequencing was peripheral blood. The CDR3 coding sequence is TGTGCCAGCAGCTTTGACAGGGTCCACGAGCAGTACTTC. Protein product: CASSFDRVHEQYF.